Listed here are 20 T cell receptor beta chains from one sample, sequenced in a study of Ad26.COV2.S vaccination and SARS-CoV-2 variants. The repertoire was sequenced with immunoSEQ multiplex PCR; TCRdb's copy has only in-frame clones and lacks some. The sample shows approximately 400,000 clones, roughly 94% of them seen only once. The sequencing used peripheral blood, collected after recovery from COVID-19. The origin of the receptors is a human donor who had recovered from COVID-19.

V is TRBV19 and J is TRBJ1-5; the D is unclear. CDR1 is LNHDA and CDR2 is SQIVND in the germline V gene (reference sequence). The CDR3 length is 17 residues. V was pared by 0 bases and J by 5 bases, with 17 bases between. Here the CDR3 reads CASSIDQAVSAYQPQHF. CDR3 nucleotides: TGTGCCAGTAGTATAGATCAGGCCGTCAGCGCCTATCAGCCCCAGCATTTT.

The rearrangement uses TRBV25-1 and TRBJ1-1; D gene ambiguous. Germline loops: CDR1 MGHDK, CDR2 SYGVNS. The ends were cut back, 3 bases at V and 0 bases at J, with 8 bases in the middle. The CDR3 is 14 amino acids. Here the CDR3 reads CASSDTRMNTEAFF. The CDR3 region has the DNA TGTGCCAGCAGTGATACCAGGATGAACACTGAAGCTTTCTTT.

The genes are TRBV27 and TRBJ2-2; D gene ambiguous. The CDR3 is 12 residues long. Germline CDR1 reads MNHEY; CDR2 reads SMNVEV (reference sequence). Trimming shortened V by 2 bases and J by 7 bases, and 5 bases separated the two germline ends. The CDR3 region is CASSLDGGELFF. Here the CDR3 DNA reads TGTGCCAGCAGTTTAGATGGCGGGGAGCTGTTTTTT.

This chain links TRBV19 with TRBJ1-2, with 9 bases that match TRBD1. The germline V gene encodes CDR1 LNHDA and CDR2 SQIVND (reference sequence). The J segment lost 3 bases and the V segment lost 3 bases, leaving 20 bases of the junction unmatched. This CDR3 contains 20 residues. The DNA of the CDR3 is TGTGCCAGTAGTATTGTGATCCTCATAGAATCTACAGGGGGCCACTATGGCTACACCTTC. Translated: CASSIVILIESTGGHYGYTF.

The chain has TRBV2 and TRBJ2-5; D remains unclear. CDR1 is SNHLY and CDR2 is FYNNEI in the germline V gene. This CDR3 contains 11 residues. The V end was cut by 3 bases, the J end by 4 bases, with 3 bases between. The CDR3 here is CASSDLETQYF. CDR3 nucleotides: TGTGCCAGCAGTGACCTAGAGACCCAGTACTTC.

This chain links TRBV10-1 with TRBJ2-7; D possibly corresponds to TRBD1 (6 bases). CDR1 and CDR2 from the germline V gene are WNHNN and SYGVQD (reference sequence). This CDR3 is 15 amino acids long. V was clipped by 2 bases and J by 0 bases, with 11 bases between them. The CDR3 coding sequence is TGCGCCAGCAGTGAGGGACAGCTCAGCTCCTACGAGCAGTACTTC. As protein: CASSEGQLSSYEQYF.

The V call is TRBV19, the J call TRBJ1-1; 10 bases agree with TRBD1. V lost 5 bases and J lost 4; bases outside the gene matches: 4. The CDR3 totals 14 residues. CDR1 is LNHDA, CDR2 SQIVND, per germline (reference sequence). The CDR3 region is CASSATGGVTEAFF. In DNA form, the CDR3 reads TGTGCCAGTAGTGCGACAGGGGGCGTCACTGAAGCTTTCTTT.

As concerns this clone: Germline is not matched at one junction end, which may reflect a read error. The chain recombines TRBV7-7 with TRBJ2-5; TRBD1 aligns across 11 bases. Germline-derived CDR1 and CDR2 are SSHAT and FNYEAQ (reference sequence). This CDR3 contains 15 residues. The CDR3 loop is CASNQSGTGGETQYF. DNA for the CDR3: TGTGCTAGCAACCAGTCCGGGACAGGGGGGGAGACCCAGTACTTC.

The rearrangement links TRBV11-3 to TRBJ2-7; D perhaps matches TRBD2 (7 bases). This CDR3 is 15 amino acids long. CDR1 and CDR2 (germline): SGHNT, YENEEA. Trimming removed 5 bases from V and 6 bases from J, with 20 bases in between. CDR3 sequence reads: CASSQDGGRDSEQYF. In DNA, the CDR3 is TGTGCCAGCAGCCAGGACGGGGGGCGGGATTCCGAGCAGTACTTC.

This chain links TRBV18 with TRBJ1-2; no firm D call. Germline values: CDR1 KGHSH, CDR2 LQKENI. Deletions cut 7 bases from V and 4 bases from J, with 10 bases between. The CDR3 extends over 12 amino acids. CDR3 DNA sequence: TGTGCCAGCTTGTCACAGCGCTATGGCTACACCTTC. Its protein is CASLSQRYGYTF.

The chain combines TRBV7-2 with TRBJ2-7; the match to TRBD2 covers 12 bases. Germline V gene lookup returns CDR1 SGHTA and CDR2 FQGNSA. This CDR3 has 16 residues. V was pared by 2 bases and J by 3 bases, with 5 bases of the junction left unmatched. This CDR3 is CASSLRLAGALYEQYF. The CDR3, as DNA: TGTGCCAGCAGCTTACGACTAGCGGGGGCCCTCTACGAGCAGTACTTC.

Notes on this clone: The same CDR3 also results from other DNA sequences found in this sample. This chain joins TRBV10-3 and TRBJ1-1, with 7 bases lining up with TRBD1. There are 12 residues in the CDR3. From germline, CDR1 is ENHRY and CDR2 SYGVKD. The V segment lost 3 bases and the J segment 7 bases; nucleotides outside the gene matches: 2. The CDR3 sequence is CAISDRGYEAFF. The CDR3 DNA follows: TGTGCCATCAGTGACAGGGGGTATGAAGCTTTCTTT.

The gene calls are TRBV10-2 and TRBJ1-6; possibly TRBD1 for D (5 bases). Trimming took off 3 bases at V and 10 bases at J, with 16 bases between the two ends. The CDR3 has 15 residues. Germline V CDR1 and CDR2: WSHSY, SAAADI. The CDR3, as DNA: TGCGCCAGCAGTGAAGTGTTGAGGGGATTATCACCCCTCCACTTT. Its protein product is CASSEVLRGLSPLHF.

The chain carries TRBV12-3 or TRBV12-4 and TRBJ1-1; D is ambiguous. The CDR3 consists of 12 residues. V lost 2 bases, J lost 9 bases, and 10 bases lay in between. CDR3 residues: CASSLYSRQAFF. The CDR3 coding sequence is TGTGCCAGCAGTTTATACAGCCGCCAAGCTTTCTTT.

The rearrangement joins TRBV9 to TRBJ2-3; perhaps TRBD2 as D (6 bases). The CDR3 spans 13 residues. Per germline, CDR1 SGDLS and CDR2 YYNGEE. Deletions cut 3 bases from V and 6 bases from J, with 11 bases between. DNA for the CDR3: TGTGCCAGCAGCGGCGGGACGTCGGATACGCAGTATTTT. Protein: CASSGGTSDTQYF.

The rearrangement links TRBV9 to TRBJ2-5; a possible D gene is TRBD1 (5 bases). This CDR3 spans 14 amino acids. Germline values: CDR1 SGDLS, CDR2 YYNGEE. V was clipped by 0 bases and J by 1 base, with 7 bases between them. CDR3 loop: CASSVGTGQETQYF. DNA of the CDR3: TGTGCCAGCAGCGTAGGTACAGGCCAAGAGACCCAGTACTTC.

In DNA form, the CDR3 reads TGCGCCAGCAGTGAGTCGGGGCCCCAACGGCAGCCCCAGCATTTT. It is translated as CASSESGPQRQPQHF. This sequence joins TRBV10-2 and TRBJ1-5, with D perhaps TRBD1 (5 bases). Germline V lookup: CDR1 WSHSY, CDR2 SAAADI. V was clipped by 0 bases and J by 7 bases, with 13 bases between them. The CDR3 contains 15 residues.

This chain joins TRBV11-2 and TRBJ1-6; D is undetermined. V lost 5 bases to trimming and J lost 1 base, with 18 bases between them. CDR1 is SGHAT and CDR2 is FQNNGV in the germline V gene. The CDR3 is made up of 18 amino acids. The chain's CDR3 is CASSPRRGVGSYNSPLHF. CDR3 bases: TGTGCCAGCAGCCCCCGTCGCGGTGTGGGGTCCTATAATTCACCCCTCCACTTT.

The rearrangement joins TRBV4-1 to TRBJ1-1; D is perhaps TRBD1 (6 bases). V dropped 6 bases and J dropped 3 bases, with 14 bases sitting between them. CDR1 and CDR2 (germline): MGHRA, YSYEKL. The CDR3 sequence is 14 residues long. DNA of the CDR3: TGCGCCAGCAGGCTCAGGGGTTCGTACACTGAAGCTTTCTTT. Translating it yields CASRLRGSYTEAFF.

The chain joins TRBV27 to TRBJ2-1; D might be TRBD1 or TRBD2, each matching 5 bases. Germline CDR1 and CDR2: MNHEY and SMNVEV (reference sequence). This CDR3 comprises 12 residues. Trimming stripped 5 bases from V and 10 bases from J, with 12 bases between. CDR3 nucleotides: TGTGCCAGCAGTAAGCCGGGGCAAGAGCAGTTCTTC. It translates to CASSKPGQEQFF.